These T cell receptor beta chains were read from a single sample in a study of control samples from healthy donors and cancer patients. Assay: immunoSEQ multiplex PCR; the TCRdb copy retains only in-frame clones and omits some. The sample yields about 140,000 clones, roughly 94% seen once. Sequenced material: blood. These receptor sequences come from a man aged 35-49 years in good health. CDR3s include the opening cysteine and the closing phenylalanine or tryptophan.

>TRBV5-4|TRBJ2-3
CASSLVWDTQYF
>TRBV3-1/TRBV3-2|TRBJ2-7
CASSQAALAIQGSNEQYF
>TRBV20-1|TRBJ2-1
CSARARNEQFF
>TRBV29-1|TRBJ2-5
CSVAGGGAVKETQYF
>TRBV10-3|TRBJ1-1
CAIRRQETEAFF
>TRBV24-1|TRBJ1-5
CATSDPRWVGNQPQHF
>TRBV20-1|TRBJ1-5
CSASAGTINQPQHF
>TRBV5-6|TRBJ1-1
CASSAAIGEVNTEAFF
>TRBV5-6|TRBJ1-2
CASSLAVQGSWSNYGYTF
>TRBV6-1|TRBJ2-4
CASSEQGFDKNIQYF
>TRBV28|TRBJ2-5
CASTKIAGVWETQYF
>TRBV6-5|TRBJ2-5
CASSYEGVTETQYF
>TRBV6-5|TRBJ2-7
CASRTLADLPYEQYF
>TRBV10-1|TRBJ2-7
CAKRNRDRGIWEQYF
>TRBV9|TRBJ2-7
CASSGDRDEQYF
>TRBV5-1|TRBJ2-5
CASSLAVGSETQYF
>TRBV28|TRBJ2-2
CASASRIPFNTGELFF
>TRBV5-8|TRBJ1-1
CASSPGTLNTEAFF
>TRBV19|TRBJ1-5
CASSERGGNQPQHF
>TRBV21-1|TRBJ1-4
CASSGSGGALFF
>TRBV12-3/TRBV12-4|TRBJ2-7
CASSLARYEQYF
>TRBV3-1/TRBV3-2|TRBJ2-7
CASTQGAGYEQYF
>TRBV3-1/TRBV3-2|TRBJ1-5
CASSSSPYEGQPQHF
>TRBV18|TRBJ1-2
CASSPGGYGYTF